This TCR beta chain was identified in a study of T cells in Graves' hyperthyroidism and ophthalmopathy. On the study more broadly: The authors collected peripheral blood at initial diagnosis, before any treatment.

TCR beta CDR3 regions were amplified from RNA transcripts. HTBI primers drove first-round RT-PCR of the TCR CDR3. MiXCR was run by TCRdb on the multiplex PCR reads, yielding one entry per CDR3 protein. Counted here are 640,000 or so distinct CDR3 sequences, roughly 14% occurring once; the ten biggest clones make up approximately 4.2%. Study-wide findings and caveats: Blood also carried most thyroid clonotypes expanded above 0.001. Model-based prediction identified ophthalmopathy a median roughly 6.1 months prior to its onset.

Trimming shortened V by 1 base and J by 0 bases, and 4 bases separated the two germline ends. The CDR3 runs to 14 residues. Germline CDR1 is MNHNS and CDR2 is SASEGT. This clonotype was seen ten or more times. Its antigen is currently unknown. The TCR originated in a woman aged 35 to 49 with Graves' ophthalmopathy. V is TRBV6-1 and J is TRBJ1-3; D is undetermined. Sequencing used blood. The CDR3 region is CASSEGDSGNTIYF. For the CDR3, the DNA is TGTGCCAGCAGTGAAGGTGACTCTGGAAACACCATATATTTT.